The source of this T cell receptor beta chain is a study of blood T cell repertoires in COVID-19 (dated by TCRdb to between 2020 and 2021). Study-wide context: Collaborator samples came from the United States, Italy and Spain and covered acute and convalescent phases of COVID-19. The dataset comprised deeply sampled blood TCRbeta repertoires from subjects exposed to, actively infected with, or recovered from COVID-19. The repertoires were released in a freely available public database intended as a resource for research on the immune response to SARS-CoV-2. Samples were obtained from the ongoing ImmuneRACE study (first 160 participants) and from over 1,000 subjects provided by 6 global collaborators. The sample metadata nearly always contained a de-identified subject ID, COVID-19 status, age in years and sex. The material from the prospective study consisted of cDNA or gDNA derived from T cells, B-cell-depleted T cells, or PBMCs. Where available, HLA class I and class II types were obtained from metadata supplied by the sample provider rather than from assay-based typing.

Concerning this clone: The antigen it binds to is not known. Base qualities are not recorded, but no much larger clone differs from it by a single base.

The collaborating institutions used their own protocols to collect whole blood in K2EDTA tubes. Collaborator samples were shipped for TCRbeta analysis as frozen whole blood, isolated PBMCs, or DNA extracted from either sample type. TCRbeta CDR3 regions were amplified from genomic DNA by means of the immunoSEQ Assay, a bias-controlled multiplex PCR. The study's own analysis went as follows. Within the assay, amplification of reference gene primers was used to estimate how many nucleated cells each sample contained. Sequence reads were collapsed and filtered to measure the absolute abundance of every unique TCRbeta CDR3 rearrangement. For each sample, productive Simpson clonality was calculated as the square root of Simpson's diversity index across productive rearrangements. TCRdb took over this immuneACCESS table, retaining in-frame rearrangements with V and J assigned. Such tables are incomplete; in checked studies, under half of the missing clones stem from an unresolved V gene, and the remainder is unexplained. The DNA was the basis for D and trimming; V, J and clone size are from that table. This sample has 33,000 or so clones in its table, and about nine tenths of those were observed once. Together, the top ten hold around 1% of the sample.

The CDR3 has 19 amino acids, counting the end cysteine and phenylalanine. Only CDR3 DNA is held: 57 bases, read in frame from base 1. Per the germline V gene (reference sequence), MNHEY is the CDR1 and SMNVEV is the CDR2. V is trimmed back by 3 bases and J by 1 base, and the junction contains 12 bases that no gene match accounts for. Overall study outcomes, separate from this receptor: How much clinical and demographic metadata was included differed by source and by participant, and the metadata was provided uncurated.

The sequence derives from a man in his sixties or seventies with active or convalescent COVID-19. The sample comprised peripheral blood. The chain is made from TRBV27 and TRBJ2-2; 9 middle bases align to TRBD2. The sequenced DNA is TGTGCCAGCAGTTTTTTATATGGGACTAGCAGAAAGAACACCGGGGAGCTGTTTTTT. This yields the protein CASSFLYGTSRKNTGELFF.